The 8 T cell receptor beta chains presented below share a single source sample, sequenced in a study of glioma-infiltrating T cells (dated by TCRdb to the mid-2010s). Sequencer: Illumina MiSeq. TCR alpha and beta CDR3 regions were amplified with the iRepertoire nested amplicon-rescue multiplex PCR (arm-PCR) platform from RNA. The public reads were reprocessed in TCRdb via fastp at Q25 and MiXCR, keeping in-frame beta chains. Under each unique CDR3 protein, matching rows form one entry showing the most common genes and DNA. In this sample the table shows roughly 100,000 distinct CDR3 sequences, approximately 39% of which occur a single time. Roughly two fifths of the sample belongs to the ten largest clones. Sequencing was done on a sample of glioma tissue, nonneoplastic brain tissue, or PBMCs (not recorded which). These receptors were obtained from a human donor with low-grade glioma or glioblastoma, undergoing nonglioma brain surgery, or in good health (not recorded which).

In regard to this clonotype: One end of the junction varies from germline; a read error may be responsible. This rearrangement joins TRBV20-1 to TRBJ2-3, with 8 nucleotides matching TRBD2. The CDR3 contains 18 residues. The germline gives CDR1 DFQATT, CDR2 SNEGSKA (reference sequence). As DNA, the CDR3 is TGCAGTGCTAGAGATCAATGGGAAGCGGGAGAACCCACAGATACGCGGTATTTT. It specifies CSARDQWEAGEPTDTRYF.

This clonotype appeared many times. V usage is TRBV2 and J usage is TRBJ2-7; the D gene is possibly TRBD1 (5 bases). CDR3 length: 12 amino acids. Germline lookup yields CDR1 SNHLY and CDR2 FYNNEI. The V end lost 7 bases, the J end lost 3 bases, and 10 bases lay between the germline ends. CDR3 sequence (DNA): TGTGCCAGCACCGAAGGGGACTACGAGCAGTACTTC. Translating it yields CASTEGDYEQYF.

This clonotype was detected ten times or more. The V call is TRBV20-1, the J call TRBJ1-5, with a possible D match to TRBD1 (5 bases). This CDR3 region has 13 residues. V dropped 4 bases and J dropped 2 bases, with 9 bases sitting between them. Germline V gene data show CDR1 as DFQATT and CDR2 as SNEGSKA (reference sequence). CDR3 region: CSAIRQRNQPQHF. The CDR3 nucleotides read TGCAGTGCTATTAGACAGCGCAATCAGCCCCAGCATTTT.

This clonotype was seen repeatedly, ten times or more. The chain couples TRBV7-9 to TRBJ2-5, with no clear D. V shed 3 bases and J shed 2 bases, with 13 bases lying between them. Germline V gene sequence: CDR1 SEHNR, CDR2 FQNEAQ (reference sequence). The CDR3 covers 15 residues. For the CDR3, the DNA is TGTGCCAGCAGCTTCTTAAGGGCCTTGCAAGAGACCCAGTACTTC. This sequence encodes CASSFLRALQETQYF.

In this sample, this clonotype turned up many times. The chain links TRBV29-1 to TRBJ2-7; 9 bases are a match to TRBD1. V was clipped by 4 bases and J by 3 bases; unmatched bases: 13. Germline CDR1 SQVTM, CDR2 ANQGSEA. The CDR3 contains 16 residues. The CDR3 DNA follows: TGCAGCGTTGGAGGGGGACAGGGCCTACGAAACTACGAGCAGTACTTC. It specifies CSVGGGQGLRNYEQYF.

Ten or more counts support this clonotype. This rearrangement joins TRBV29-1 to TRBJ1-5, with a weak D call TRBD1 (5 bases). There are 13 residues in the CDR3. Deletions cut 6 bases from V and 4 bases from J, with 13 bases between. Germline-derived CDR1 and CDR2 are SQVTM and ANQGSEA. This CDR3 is CSVADMGNQPQHF. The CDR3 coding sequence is TGCAGCGTGGCGGACATGGGGAATCAGCCCCAGCATTTT.

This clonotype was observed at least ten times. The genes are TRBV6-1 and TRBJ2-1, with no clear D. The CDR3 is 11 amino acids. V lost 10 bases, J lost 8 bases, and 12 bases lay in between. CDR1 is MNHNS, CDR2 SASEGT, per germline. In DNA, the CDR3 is TGTGCCACTGGGCGTCTGGATGAGCAGTTCTTC. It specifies CATGRLDEQFF.

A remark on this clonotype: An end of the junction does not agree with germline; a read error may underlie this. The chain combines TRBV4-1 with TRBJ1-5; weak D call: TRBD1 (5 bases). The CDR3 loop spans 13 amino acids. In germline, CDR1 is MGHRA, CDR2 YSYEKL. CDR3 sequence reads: CASGQEQGWPQHF. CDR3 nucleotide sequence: TGCGCCAGCGGCCAAGAGCAGGGTTGGCCCCAGCATTTT.